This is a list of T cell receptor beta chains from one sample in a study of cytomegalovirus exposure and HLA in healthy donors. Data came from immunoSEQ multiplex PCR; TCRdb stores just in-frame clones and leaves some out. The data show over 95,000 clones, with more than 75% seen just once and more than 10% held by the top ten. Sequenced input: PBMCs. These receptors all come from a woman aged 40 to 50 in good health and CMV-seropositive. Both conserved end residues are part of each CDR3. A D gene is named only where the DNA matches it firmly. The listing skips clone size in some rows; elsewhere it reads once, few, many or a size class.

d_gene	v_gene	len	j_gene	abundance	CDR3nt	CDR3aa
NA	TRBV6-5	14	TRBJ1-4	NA	TGTGCCAGCAGTTACCTACCTCAGGGGACCACACTGTTTTTT	CASSYLPQGTTLFF
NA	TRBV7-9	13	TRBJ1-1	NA	TGTGCCAGCAGCTTAGACGCGATCACTGAAGCTTTCTTT	CASSLDAITEAFF
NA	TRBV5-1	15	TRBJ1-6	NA	TGCGCCAGCAGCTTGAACGGGGGGCAGGATTCACCCCTCCACTTT	CASSLNGGQDSPLHF
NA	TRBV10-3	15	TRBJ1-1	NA	TGTGCCATCAACCACTCCCCCCCAGGGAACACTGAAGCTTTCTTT	CAINHSPPGNTEAFF
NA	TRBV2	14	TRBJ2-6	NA	TGTGCCAGCATTGGGACTCCAGGGGCCAACGTCCTGACTTTC	CASIGTPGANVLTF
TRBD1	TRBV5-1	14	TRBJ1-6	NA	TGCGCCAGCAGCCCGACAGGGGTCCCCTTACCCCTCCACTTT	CASSPTGVPLPLHF
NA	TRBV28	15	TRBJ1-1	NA	TGTGCCAGCAGTTTCCAAGGCAGGGCCATAACTGAAGCTTTCTTT	CASSFQGRAITEAFF
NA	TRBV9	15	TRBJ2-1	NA	TGTGCCAGCAGCGTATTCGGGGTGACGGACAATGAGCAGTTCTTC	CASSVFGVTDNEQFF
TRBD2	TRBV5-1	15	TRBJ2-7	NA	TGCGCCAGCAGCTTGCGGGCTAGCGGTACCTACGAGCAGTACTTC	CASSLRASGTYEQYF
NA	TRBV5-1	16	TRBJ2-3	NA	TGCGCCAGCAGCTCGTCGCTGCGGGGTCGCACAGATACGCAGTATTTT	CASSSSLRGRTDTQYF
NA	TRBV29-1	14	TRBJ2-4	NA	TGCAGCGTAGCGGACGGTCTAGCCAAAAACATTCAGTACTTC	CSVADGLAKNIQYF
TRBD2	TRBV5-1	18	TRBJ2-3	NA	TGCGCCAGCAGCACTGGGACTAGCGGAACACCTAGCACAGATACGCAGTATTTT	CASSTGTSGTPSTDTQYF
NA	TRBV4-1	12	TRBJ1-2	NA	TGCGCCAGCAGCGCTCGGGGGGAAGGCTACCCCTTC	CASSARGEGYPF
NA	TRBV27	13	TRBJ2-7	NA	TGTGCCAGCAGTTTGTACGGTTCCTACGAGCAGTACTTC	CASSLYGSYEQYF
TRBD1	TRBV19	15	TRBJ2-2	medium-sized	TGTGCCAGTAGGACAGGGGGCCCGAACACCGGGGAGCTGTTTTTT	CASRTGGPNTGELFF
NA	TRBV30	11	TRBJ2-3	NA	TGTGCCGCTAATATTGCAGATACGCAGTATTTT	CAANIADTQYF
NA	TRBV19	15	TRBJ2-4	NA	TGTGCCAGTAGTAACCGACAGGTCCTCAAAAACATTCAGTACTTC	CASSNRQVLKNIQYF
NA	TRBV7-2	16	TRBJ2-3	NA	TGTGCCAGCAGCTTAGCCCGCCGGGATCTGGGCAGCGCGCAGTATTTT	CASSLARRDLGSAQYF
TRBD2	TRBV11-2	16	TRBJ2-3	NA	TGTGCCAGCAGCTTAGGGACTAGCGGGGGCACAGATACGCAGTATTTT	CASSLGTSGGTDTQYF
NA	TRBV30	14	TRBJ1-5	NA	TGTGCCTGGAGTGTGGAGATCCACAATCAGCCCCAGCATTTT	CAWSVEIHNQPQHF
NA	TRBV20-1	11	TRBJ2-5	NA	TGCAGTGCTAGAGAGCGAGAGACCCAGTACTTC	CSARERETQYF
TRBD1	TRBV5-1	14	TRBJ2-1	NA	TGCGCCAGCAGCTTAGGGACAGAATACAATGAGCAGTTCTTC	CASSLGTEYNEQFF
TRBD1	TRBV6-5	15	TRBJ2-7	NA	TGTGCCAGCAGTTACGCCCCCGGGACAGGTATCGAGCAGTACTTC	CASSYAPGTGIEQYF